Below are 5 T cell receptor beta chains sequenced from a single sample in a study of blood T cell repertoires in COVID-19. The table came from immunoSEQ multiplex PCR; TCRdb's copy has only in-frame clones and leaves some out. Counted here are some 66,000 clones, around 89% occurring once; the ten biggest clones make up 0.95% to 1.5%. The source material was peripheral blood. The receptors derive from an older woman with acute or convalescent COVID-19.

The genes are TRBV19 and TRBJ2-2; TRBD1 agrees at 10 bases. With 8 bases clipped from V and 5 bases from J, the junction kept 5 bases outside the gene matches. This CDR3 has 14 residues. The germline V gene has CDR1 LNHDA and CDR2 SQIVND (reference sequence). In nucleotides, the CDR3 is TGTGCCAGTTGTGACAGGGGGCGGACCGGGGAGCTGTTTTTT. Translated, it gives CASCDRGRTGELFF.

The V and J genes are TRBV2 and TRBJ1-2; 10 nucleotides line up with TRBD1. Unmatched junction bases numbered 10, after V lost 5 bases and J lost 4 bases. The CDR3 has 16 amino acids. Germline values: CDR1 SNHLY, CDR2 FYNNEI. The CDR3 DNA reads as TGTGCCAGCAGTAACCAAGACAGGGGGCGCGGCTATGGCTACACCTTC. It translates to CASSNQDRGRGYGYTF.

This chain connects TRBV15 to TRBJ1-2; D call uncertain. This CDR3 has 14 amino acids. Looked up from germline, CDR1 is LNHNV and CDR2 is YYDKDF (reference sequence). Trimming took 2 bases from V and 5 from J, leaving 12 bases between them. CDR3 in amino acids: CATSRLQGAYGYTF. CDR3 nucleotide sequence: TGTGCCACCAGCAGATTGCAAGGAGCTTATGGCTACACCTTC.

The chain joins TRBV5-4 to TRBJ2-3, with D tentatively TRBD2 (6 bases). Trimming left V 1 base short and J 3 bases short, with 15 bases between. The germline gives CDR1 SGHNT, CDR2 YYREEE (reference sequence). The length of the CDR3 is 16 residues. This CDR3 reads CASSLRGILGTDTQYF. CDR3 in DNA: TGTGCCAGCAGCTTGCGGGGGATCCTTGGGACAGATACGCAGTATTTT.

This chain uses TRBV27 with TRBJ1-2; a weak D match, TRBD1 (5 bases). Germline assignment: CDR1 MNHEY and CDR2 SMNVEV (reference sequence). Trimming pared 7 bases from V and 7 bases from J, leaving 19 bases between. The CDR3 runs to 14 residues. CDR3: CASTNKGTGFGYTF. Here the CDR3 DNA reads TGTGCCAGCACAAATAAGGGTACAGGTTTTGGCTACACCTTC.